These 25 T cell receptor beta chains came from one sample sequenced in a study of CD8 T cells in ankylosing spondylitis. Study outcomes and limitations: Ankylosing spondylitis blood appeared to carry a characteristic TCR beta motif of roughly eight highly homologous variants.

TCRdb fed the 5' RACE reads into MiXCR, producing one record per CDR3 protein. Counted here are about 800,000 distinct CDR3 sequences, 12% occurring once; the ten biggest clones make up approximately 0.51%. These TCRs are of unknown antigen specificity. The sequenced sample consisted of blood, either unsorted or a sorted T cell fraction (not recorded which). These receptor sequences come from a male donor with ankylosing spondylitis.

This chain joins TRBV4-1 and TRBJ1-1; no firm D call. The CDR3 loop spans 15 amino acids. Between the trimmed V and J ends, which lost 0 bases and 7 bases, there was a span of 15 bases. Germline CDR1 MGHRA, CDR2 YSYEKL. Written as DNA, the CDR3 is TGCGCCAGCAGCCAAGATCGATCCCGGGTTTTTGAAGCTTTCTTT. This translates into CASSQDRSRVFEAFF.

This clonotype was counted a few times. V gene TRBV7-9 combines with J gene TRBJ2-7, with D unresolved. This CDR3 contains 13 residues. Germline-derived CDR1 and CDR2 are SEHNR and FQNEAQ (reference sequence). Trimming pared 0 bases from V and 7 bases from J, leaving 10 bases between. CDR3 protein: CASSLATLLEQYF. The CDR3 region has the DNA TGTGCCAGCAGCTTAGCGACCTTGCTTGAGCAGTACTTC. The entire variable domain, with the rest obtained from reference TRBV7-9 and TRBJ2-7, is as follows: DTGVSQNPRHKITKRGQNVTFRCDPISEHNRLYWYRQTLGQGPEFLTYFQNEAQLEKSRLLSDRFSAERPKGSFSTLEIQRTEQGDSAMYLCASSLATLLEQYFGPGTRLTVT.

At least ten counts were recorded for this clonotype. The chain carries TRBV5-6 and TRBJ1-5, with no clear D. With 0 bases removed from V and 0 bases from J, the gap between germline ends came to 4 bases. Germline values: CDR1 SGHDT, CDR2 YYEEEE. CDR3 length equals 14 residues. This CDR3 reads CASSLAHSNQPQHF. CDR3 in DNA: TGTGCCAGCAGCTTGGCCCATAGCAATCAGCCCCAGCATTTT.

This clonotype came up a few times. The J gene is TRBJ2-3, the V gene TRBV29-1; D possibly corresponds to TRBD2 (6 bases). Trimming removed 6 bases from V and 2 bases from J, with 6 bases in between. The CDR3 consists of 11 residues. The germline gives CDR1 SQVTM, CDR2 ANQGSEA. CDR3 nucleotides: TGCAGCGTGGACTACACAGATACGCAGTATTTT. Residues: CSVDYTDTQYF.

This clonotype appeared many times. V gene TRBV29-1 combines with J gene TRBJ2-5; a possible D gene is TRBD2 (6 bases). Trimming removed 7 bases at V and 0 bases at J, with 12 bases between. The germline gives CDR1 SQVTM, CDR2 ANQGSEA. This CDR3 is 13 amino acids long. The DNA of the CDR3 is TGCAGCGCCTTCCGGGACTACCAAGAGACCCAGTACTTC. It encodes CSAFRDYQETQYF.

Many counts were recorded for this clonotype. The chain employs TRBV12-3 or TRBV12-4 and TRBJ2-1; possibly TRBD2 for D (6 bases). This CDR3 has 15 amino acids. V was cut by 6 bases and J by 6 bases, with 18 bases left in between. The CDR3 loop is CASSPALIGGNEQFF. The CDR3 nucleotides read TGTGCCAGCAGCCCGGCTCTGATCGGGGGCAATGAGCAGTTCTTC.

This clonotype was observed a few times. One junction end does not reproduce the germline sequence, and a read error may be involved. The rearrangement joins TRBV29-1 to TRBJ2-7; D is perhaps TRBD1 (5 bases). The CDR3 is made up of 12 amino acids. Germline lookup yields CDR1 SQVTM and CDR2 ANQGSEA. CDR3 nucleotides: TGCAGCGTTAAAGACAGAGCCTACGAGCAGTACTTC. Its translation: CSVKDRAYEQYF.

This chain links TRBV27 with TRBJ1-2, with a possible D match to TRBD1 (5 bases). Germline CDR1 reads MNHEY; CDR2 reads SMNVEV (reference sequence). The CDR3 is made up of 12 amino acids. Between the trimmed V and J ends, which lost 5 bases and 8 bases, there was a span of 12 bases. The CDR3: CASSPTEGGYTF. The CDR3 nucleotides read TGTGCCAGCAGTCCGACAGAGGGAGGCTACACCTTC.

The V call is TRBV27, the J call TRBJ2-7, with 8 bases fitting TRBD1. This CDR3 has 14 residues. Germline CDR1 reads MNHEY; CDR2 reads SMNVEV (reference sequence). V shed 8 bases and J 4 bases; nucleotides not matched to a gene: 10. Here the CDR3 reads CASGSGTGIYEQYF. The CDR3 DNA is TGTGCCAGCGGCTCCGGGACAGGAATTTACGAGCAGTACTTC.

The chain links TRBV5-1 to TRBJ2-7; D is perhaps TRBD2 (5 bases). CDR1 is SGHRS, CDR2 YFSETQ, per germline. V dropped 1 base and J dropped 5 bases, with 13 bases sitting between them. The CDR3 consists of 14 residues. In nucleotides, the CDR3 is TGCGCCAGCAGCTTGCCAGGACTTAGCGACGAGCAGTACTTC. It is translated as CASSLPGLSDEQYF. Looking up the rest from reference TRBV5-1 and TRBJ2-7 gives the full variable domain: KAGVTQTPRYLIKTRGQQVTLSCSPISGHRSVSWYQQTPGQGLQFLFEYFSETQRNKGNFPGRFSGRQFSNSRSEMNVSTLELGDSALYLCASSLPGLSDEQYFGPGTRLTVT.

The V gene is TRBV24-1, the J gene TRBJ2-7, with D unclear. CDR1 KGHDR and CDR2 SFDVKD come from the germline V gene. The ends were cut back, 3 bases at V and 7 bases at J, with 12 bases in the middle. This CDR3 has 13 residues. Here the CDR3 DNA reads TGTGCCACCAGTGATCACAACTACGGGGAGCAGTACTTC. Translated, it gives CATSDHNYGEQYF.

This clonotype was counted a few times. The chain employs TRBV5-5 and TRBJ1-6; D gene uncertain. CDR1 is SGHKS and CDR2 is YYEKEE in the germline V gene (reference sequence). Trimming took off 1 base at V and 1 base at J, with 6 bases between the two ends. This CDR3 spans 15 amino acids. CDR3 in amino acids: CASSLTGSYNSPLHF. Here the CDR3 DNA reads TGTGCCAGCAGCTTGACTGGGTCCTATAATTCACCCCTCCACTTT.

This clonotype was seen at least ten times. The chain couples TRBV10-3 to TRBJ1-6, with 8 bases that match TRBD1. There are 17 residues in the CDR3. J lost 0 bases, V lost 8 bases, and 9 bases had no gene match. The germline gives CDR1 ENHRY, CDR2 SYGVKD. CDR3 in amino acids: CAIGQGASSSYNSPLHF. The DNA for the CDR3 is TGTGCCATCGGTCAGGGGGCCTCAAGCTCCTATAATTCACCCCTCCACTTT.

V is TRBV7-3 and J is TRBJ2-2, with D hard to call. With 2 bases removed from V and 5 bases from J, the gap between germline ends came to 15 bases. The CDR3 runs 16 residues. Germline assignment: CDR1 SGHTA and CDR2 FQGTGA. CDR3 coding DNA: TGTGCCAGCAGCTTAGCCGTAACTACGGTTACCGGGGAGCTGTTTTTT. The encoded protein is CASSLAVTTVTGELFF.

The rearrangement uses TRBV6-1 and TRBJ1-4; possibly TRBD1 for D (5 bases). Germline CDR1 reads MNHNS; CDR2 reads SASEGT. Trimming left V 3 bases short and J 6 bases short, with 17 bases between. The CDR3 totals 16 residues. The CDR3 sequence: CASSDGRGPGDEKLFF. CDR3 nucleotides: TGTGCCAGCAGTGACGGGCGGGGCCCCGGGGATGAAAAACTGTTTTTT.

The J gene is TRBJ1-1, the V gene TRBV20-1, with D possibly TRBD1 on 5 matching bases. V gave up 8 bases and J gave up 0 bases, with 16 bases separating them. This CDR3 spans 14 amino acids. Germline V gene data show CDR1 as DFQATT and CDR2 as SNEGSKA (reference sequence). For the CDR3, the DNA is TGCAGTCCCAGGACGGGGCGTATGAACACTGAAGCTTTCTTT. Translation gives CSPRTGRMNTEAFF.

This clonotype appeared a few times. The chain links TRBV29-1 to TRBJ2-7; TRBD2 agrees at 14 bases. V lost 6 bases to trimming and J lost 4 bases; unmatched junction nucleotides: 8. CDR1 and CDR2 (germline): SQVTM, ANQGSEA. This CDR3 region has 15 residues. The CDR3 DNA sequence: TGCAGCGTCCCGGGGACTAGCGGGAGCCGTTACGAGCAGTACTTC. Translated: CSVPGTSGSRYEQYF.

This clonotype was found a few times. The chain is built from TRBV10-3 and TRBJ2-5; D may be TRBD1 or TRBD2 (5 bases each). Germline lookup yields CDR1 ENHRY and CDR2 SYGVKD. V was cut by 2 bases and J by 2 bases, with 15 bases left in between. This CDR3 contains 16 residues. CDR3 DNA: TGTGCCATCAGTGAGCTGGGGAGAGACAGTCAAGAGACCCAGTACTTC. It yields the protein CAISELGRDSQETQYF.

About this clonotype itself: A much larger clonotype is one base distant, so this may be a read error. The chain uses TRBV6-5 and TRBJ2-5; D possibly matches TRBD1 or TRBD2 (5 bases each). Germline V gene sequence: CDR1 MNHEY, CDR2 SVGAGI. CDR3 size: 12 residues. V gave up 2 bases and J gave up 6 bases, with 7 bases separating them. For the CDR3, the DNA is TGTGCCAGCAGTTACGGGGGAAAGACCCAGTACTTC. Protein: CASSYGGKTQYF.

This clonotype has a handful of counts. The V gene is TRBV7-8, the J gene TRBJ2-3, with D perhaps matching TRBD2 (6 bases). Germline loops: CDR1 SGHVS, CDR2 FQNEAQ. Trimming stripped 6 bases from V and 2 bases from J, with 12 bases between. This CDR3 is 14 amino acids long. CDR3 amino acids: CASSSRRVTDTQYF. CDR3 DNA sequence: TGTGCCAGCAGTTCAAGGAGGGTCACAGATACGCAGTATTTT.

The genes are TRBV3-1 and TRBJ2-7; D unresolved. CDR3 length: 13 amino acids. Deletions cut 10 bases from V and 3 bases from J, with 16 bases between. The germline V gene has CDR1 LGHDT and CDR2 YNNKEL (reference sequence). The CDR3 sequence: CATNEQILYEQYF. DNA for the CDR3: TGTGCCACGAACGAACAGATTCTCTACGAGCAGTACTTC.

This clonotype was counted ten times or more. V is TRBV12-3 or TRBV12-4 and J is TRBJ2-5; TRBD2 matches 10 bases. The CDR3 has 14 amino acids. V trimming: 5 bases; J trimming: 5 bases; junction bases outside the gene matches: 5. The CDR3 loop is CASSQSGGAETQYF. CDR3 DNA: TGTGCCAGCAGTCAAAGCGGGGGGGCGGAGACCCAGTACTTC.

This clonotype has only a few counts. The chain couples TRBV4-1 to TRBJ2-5; D may be TRBD2 (7 bases). This CDR3 is 15 amino acids long. The V end was cut by 4 bases, the J end by 5 bases, with 17 bases between. Germline V gene sequence: CDR1 MGHRA, CDR2 YSYEKL. Here the CDR3 reads CASSPSKGGRETQYF. CDR3 nucleotide sequence: TGCGCCAGCAGCCCCTCTAAGGGGGGGCGGGAGACCCAGTACTTC.

The chain combines TRBV12-3 or TRBV12-4 with TRBJ1-5; 12 nucleotides align to TRBD1. J lost 5 bases, V lost 5 bases, and 10 bases had no gene match. CDR3 length: 17 residues. CDR3 protein: CASSPSGTGGRDQPQHF. The CDR3 nucleotides are TGTGCCAGCAGTCCCTCCGGGACAGGGGGCAGGGATCAGCCCCAGCATTTT.

This clonotype appeared a few times. V usage is TRBV15 and J usage is TRBJ1-5; D not certain. V was pared by 5 bases and J by 4 bases, with 15 bases between. This CDR3 is built from 15 residues. Germline assignment: CDR1 LNHNV and CDR2 YYDKDF (reference sequence). The CDR3 reads CATSPRGPTNQPQHF. CDR3 sequence (DNA): TGTGCCACCAGCCCGAGAGGGCCTACGAATCAGCCCCAGCATTTT.